The 8 T cell receptor beta chains given below trace back to one sample, sequenced in a study of cytomegalovirus exposure and HLA in healthy donors. Researchers ran the PCR with 60 Vbeta and 13 Jbeta primers. Assay: immunoSEQ multiplex PCR; the TCRdb copy retains only in-frame clones and omits some. Seen here are 120,000 to 150,000 clones, roughly 86% observed once, and the top ten hold more than 2.5%. Sample: PBMCs. The receptors derive from a man younger than 35 in good health and CMV-seropositive.

The rearrangement uses TRBV7-9 and TRBJ1-4; 9 bases map to TRBD1. CDR1 SEHNR and CDR2 FQNEAQ come from the germline V gene (reference sequence). There are 15 residues in the CDR3. The V segment lost 8 bases and the J segment 8 bases; nucleotides outside the gene matches: 12. As DNA, the CDR3 is TGTGCCAGCTCCAATCAGGGACAGGGTGGAGAAAAACTGTTTTTT. Translation gives CASSNQGQGGEKLFF. Full variable domain (outside the CDR3, taken from reference TRBV7-9 and TRBJ1-4): DTGVSQNPRHKITKRGQNVTFRCDPISEHNRLYWYRQTLGQGPEFLTYFQNEAQLEKSRLLSDRFSAERPKGSFSTLEIQRTEQGDSAMYLCASSNQGQGGEKLFFGSGTQLSVL.

This rearrangement joins TRBV27 to TRBJ2-6; 7 bases fit TRBD1. The CDR3 covers 18 residues. Trimming removed 3 bases from V and 3 bases from J; junction bases left unmatched: 11. The germline CDR1 and CDR2 sequences are MNHEY and SMNVEV (reference sequence). The CDR3 reads CASSFWGTRGHGANVLTF. The CDR3 coding sequence is TGTGCCAGCAGTTTTTGGGGGACAAGGGGGCATGGGGCCAACGTCCTGACTTTC.

V and J are TRBV28 and TRBJ1-1, with TRBD1 identical over 9 bases. Germline assignment: CDR1 MDHEN and CDR2 SYDVKM. The CDR3 length is 14 residues. The V segment lost 5 bases and the J segment 4 bases; nucleotides outside the gene matches: 5. The CDR3 DNA follows: TGTGCCAGCAGTCCGACAGGGGGAGGCACTGAAGCTTTCTTT. Translated, it gives CASSPTGGGTEAFF.

The chain couples TRBV4-1 to TRBJ1-2; 9 bases map to TRBD1. V was pared by 6 bases and J by 6 bases, with 17 bases of the junction left unmatched. The CDR3 extends over 17 amino acids. Germline values: CDR1 MGHRA, CDR2 YSYEKL. CDR3 in DNA: TGCGCCAGCAGGCCCGGGACAGGGCAGAAGTTAAGGAATGGCTACACCTTC. Translating gives CASRPGTGQKLRNGYTF.

A word on this clone: A read error may produce the germline difference seen at one junction end. The genes are TRBV5-6 and TRBJ1-1; 11 bases are a match to TRBD1. Germline CDR1 reads SGHDT; CDR2 reads YYEEEE. The CDR3 loop spans 16 amino acids. DNA of the CDR3: TGTGCCAGCAGCTTCCGGACAGGGGGCGGGGGGATTGAAGCTTCCTTT. Translated, it gives CASSFRTGGGGIEASF.

The chain links TRBV6-5 to TRBJ1-2; TRBD1 agrees at 9 bases. The CDR3 sequence is 15 residues long. V lost 2 bases to trimming and J lost 6 bases; unmatched junction nucleotides: 7. The V gene's germline CDR1 is MNHEY and CDR2 SVGAGI. This CDR3 is CASSYGGQGGDGYTF. In DNA, the CDR3 is TGTGCCAGCAGTTACGGGGGACAGGGTGGAGATGGCTACACCTTC.

This chain links TRBV4-2 with TRBJ2-3; D is uncertain. This CDR3 is built from 15 residues. The V gene's germline CDR1 is LGHNA and CDR2 YNFKEQ. Trimming stripped 2 bases from V and 4 bases from J, with 13 bases between. CDR3 bases: TGTGCCAGCAGCCAACTGAGCGACGACGCAGATACGCAGTATTTT. Translating gives CASSQLSDDADTQYF.

The chain has TRBV14 and TRBJ2-1, with a tentative D call TRBD1 (5 bases). The CDR3 has 14 residues. The germline CDR1 and CDR2 sequences are SGHDN and FVKESK. Trimming stripped 4 bases from V and 4 bases from J, with 11 bases between. The CDR3 here is CASSRIRQYNEQFF. The CDR3 DNA is TGTGCCAGCAGCCGGATTAGACAGTACAATGAGCAGTTCTTC.